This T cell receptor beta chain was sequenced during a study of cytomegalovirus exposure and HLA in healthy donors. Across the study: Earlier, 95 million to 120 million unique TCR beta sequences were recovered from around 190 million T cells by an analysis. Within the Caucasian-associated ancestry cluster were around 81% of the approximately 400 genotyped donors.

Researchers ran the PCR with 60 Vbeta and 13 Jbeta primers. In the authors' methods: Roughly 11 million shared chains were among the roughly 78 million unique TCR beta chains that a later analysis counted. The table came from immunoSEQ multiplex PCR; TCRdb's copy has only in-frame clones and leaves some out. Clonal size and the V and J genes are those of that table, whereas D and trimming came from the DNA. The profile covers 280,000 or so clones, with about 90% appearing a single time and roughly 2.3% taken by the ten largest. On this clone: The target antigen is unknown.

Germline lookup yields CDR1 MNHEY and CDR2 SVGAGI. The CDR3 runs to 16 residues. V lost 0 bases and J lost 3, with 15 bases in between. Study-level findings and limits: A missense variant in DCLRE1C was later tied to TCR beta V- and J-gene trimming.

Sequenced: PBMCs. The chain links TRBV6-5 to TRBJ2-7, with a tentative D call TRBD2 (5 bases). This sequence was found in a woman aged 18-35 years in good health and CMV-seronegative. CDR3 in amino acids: CASSYSTQTNYYEQYF. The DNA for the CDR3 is TGTGCCAGCAGTTACTCGACTCAGACTAACTACTACGAGCAGTACTTC.